The T cell receptor beta chain described here comes from a study of T cells in Graves' hyperthyroidism and ophthalmopathy. Per the germline V gene, CDR1 is SGHAT and CDR2 is FQNNGV. The CDR3 runs 16 residues. J gave up 3 bases and V 5 bases, and 12 bases lay outside the gene matches. RNA transcripts yielded amplified TCR beta CDR3 regions. The HTBI set primed first-round TCR CDR3 RT-PCR. TCRdb re-derived calls from the multiplex PCR reads in MiXCR, one entry per CDR3 protein. Counted here are 610,000 or so distinct CDR3 sequences, roughly 50% occurring once; the ten biggest clones make up around 7.7%. Findings and limits, study-wide: Also found in blood were most expanded thyroid clonotypes above 0.001.

A remark on this clonotype: The antigen remains undetermined.

The definition of stable Graves' hyperthyroidism was no ophthalmopathy progression within 18 months. Diagnoses were established using clinical symptoms, serum thyroxine and TRAb, thyroid ultrasound and orbital computed tomography. V and J are TRBV11-2 and TRBJ2-7; 8 bases match TRBD2. The source of this sequence is a woman under 30 with Graves' hyperthyroidism. The sequencing sample was made of peripheral blood or thyroid tissue (not recorded which). The CDR3 spells CASSQSGPSGLYEQYF. The DNA for the CDR3 is TGTGCCAGCAGCCAATCCGGTCCTAGCGGGCTCTACGAGCAGTACTTC.